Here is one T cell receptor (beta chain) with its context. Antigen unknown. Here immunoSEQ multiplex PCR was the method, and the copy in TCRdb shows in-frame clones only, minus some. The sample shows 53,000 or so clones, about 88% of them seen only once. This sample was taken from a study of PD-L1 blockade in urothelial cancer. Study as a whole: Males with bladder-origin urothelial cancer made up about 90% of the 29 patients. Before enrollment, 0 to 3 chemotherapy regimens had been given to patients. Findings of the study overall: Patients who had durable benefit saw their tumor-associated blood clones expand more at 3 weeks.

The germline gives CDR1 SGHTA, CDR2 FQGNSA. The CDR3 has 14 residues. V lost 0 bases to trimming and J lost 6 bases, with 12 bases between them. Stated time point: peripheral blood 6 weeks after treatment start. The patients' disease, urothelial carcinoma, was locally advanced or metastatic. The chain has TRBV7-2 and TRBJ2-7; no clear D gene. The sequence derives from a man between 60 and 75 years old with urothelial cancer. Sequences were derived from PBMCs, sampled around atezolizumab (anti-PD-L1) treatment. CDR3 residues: CASSLATAVPEQYF. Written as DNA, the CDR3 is TGTGCCAGCAGCTTAGCCACAGCAGTGCCCGAGCAGTACTTC.